The clone carrying this T cell receptor (beta chain) was detected only a few times. The data are from a study of T cells in Graves' hyperthyroidism and ophthalmopathy. Using RNA transcripts as the source, TCR beta CDR3 regions were amplified. With the HTBI primer set, the TCR CDR3 went through a first round of RT-PCR. MiXCR, run by TCRdb on the multiplex PCR reads, gives a single entry per CDR3 protein. The sample lists more than 500,000 distinct CDR3 sequences; under 20% were seen once. V was pared by 0 bases and J by 3 bases, with 10 bases between. CDR3 length: 14 residues. The germline V gene encodes CDR1 SGHRS and CDR2 YFSETQ.

This receptor was identified in a woman aged 25 to 39 with Graves' hyperthyroidism. Sequenced material: blood. The chain has TRBV5-1 and TRBJ2-7, with D perhaps TRBD2 (5 bases). For the CDR3, the DNA is TGCGCCAGCAGCTTGGAGGTTACTAGCTACGAGCAGTACTTC. Translating gives CASSLEVTSYEQYF.